This T cell receptor beta chain came from a study of cytomegalovirus exposure and HLA in healthy donors. Whole-study context: Approximately 85 million unique TCRs from HLA-typed donors made up an early data release.

From germline, CDR1 is GTSNPN and CDR2 SVGIG (reference sequence). V lost 5 bases and J 5 bases, leaving 13 bases between the germline ends. The length of the CDR3 is 13 residues. For this clone: Its antigen is still unknown.

The PCR contained 60 Vbeta and 13 Jbeta primers. Libraries were prepared by immunoSEQ multiplex PCR; TCRdb keeps only in-frame clonotypes and omits some of them. There are about 160,000 clones in the sample; 82% occur only once, and 7% to 9.5% lies in the top ten. Overall study results and limits: Reports showed the classifier diagnosing cytomegalovirus status with high specificity and sensitivity. Reportedly, TCR beta sequences accurately predicted HLA-A and HLA-B alleles in most subjects. Altogether, 160 or so TCR beta chains were recorded as cytomegalovirus-associated.

This clonotype was obtained from a male donor in good health and CMV-seropositive. The sample consisted of PBMCs. V usage is TRBV30 and J usage is TRBJ1-5, with D possibly being TRBD1 (6 bases). DNA of the CDR3: TGTGCCTGGGGTACAGGGATCTATCAGCCCCAGCATTTT. Its protein product is CAWGTGIYQPQHF.